This note documents a single TCR beta chain sequence. The data originate from a study of tumor-infiltrating lymphocytes in primary liver carcinoma. The V gene lost 0 bases and the J gene lost 13 bases, with 20 bases spanning the gap. CDR1 and CDR2 (germline): SGHAT, FQNNGV. CDR3 size: 15 residues. The approximately 17-32 mg bulk tissue piece was not sorted before simultaneous RNA and DNA extraction. From around 500 ng total RNA, TCR beta cDNA was generated with a primer in the constant region. TCR beta libraries came from three nested multiplex PCR rounds using slightly modified ARM-PCR. TRBV1-TRBV30 forward primers paired with a C-beta reverse primer drove the first two PCR rounds, 10 cycles each. A single record per CDR3 protein comes from TCRdb applying MiXCR to the multiplex PCR reads. Of 25,000 to 35,000 distinct CDR3 sequences detected, approximately 71% appear once; the ten largest clones hold more than 30%.

The sequencing sample was made of liver tumor tissue from sampling region 3. Described subset: tumor region T3, left-lateral pole. This rearrangement joins TRBV11-2 to TRBJ2-3; D remains ambiguous. The clonotype was recovered from a woman in her twenties or thirties with primary liver carcinoma and hepatitis B virus infection. This chain's CDR3 is CASSLDQCYTDMEYF. CDR3 nucleotide sequence: TGTGCCAGCAGCTTAGATCAGTGCTACACAGATATGGAGTATTTT.